This T cell receptor (beta chain) was documented in a study of cytomegalovirus exposure and HLA in healthy donors. 60 Vbeta and 13 Jbeta primers were used in PCR. Profiled with immunoSEQ multiplex PCR; TCRdb holds only in-frame clones, not every one. The repertoire consists of just over 150,000 clones, with roughly 81% occurring once and the leading ten covering about 2%. The length of the CDR3 is 14 residues. The J segment lost 8 bases and the V segment lost 5 bases, leaving 10 bases of the junction unmatched. In germline, CDR1 is MNHEY, CDR2 SMNVEV (reference sequence). The origin of this receptor is a man between 18 and 29 years old in good health and CMV-seropositive. V is TRBV27 and J is TRBJ1-1, with 8 bases fitting TRBD1. Material: PBMCs. The DNA for the CDR3 is TGTGCCAGCAGTAAAAGCAGGGGGCGAGGGGAAGCTTTCTTT. Translated, it gives CASSKSRGRGEAFF.